The rows below give T cell receptor beta chains drawn from one sample of a study of T cell changes during pregnancy in multiple sclerosis. Assay: immunoSEQ multiplex PCR; the TCRdb copy retains only in-frame clones and omits some. The sample consists of 57,000 or so clones, 90% of them appearing once. The input for sequencing was peripheral blood, taken in the third trimester of pregnancy. These receptors all come from a female donor in good health, enrolled as a control in a pregnancy study. Each CDR3 is given without its conserved first and last residue.

v_call cdr3_aa
TRBV28 ATQGNTEAF
TRBV2 ATLGPAGGEQY
TRBV7-2 ASSLREGGTQY
TRBV19 ASRQGLGPYNEQF
TRBV18 ASSPSPGAYEQY
TRBV30 AWDRGGADYEQY
TRBV30 AWTPLPGEGYT
TRBV6-5 ASSRAGTANEKLF
TRBV4-2 ASSPRGGFAYEQY
TRBV29-1 SVGGLVMNTEAF
TRBV19 ASSISGPQETQY
TRBV30 AWGQGVNTIY
TRBV28 ASILTGGSGELF
TRBV5-6 ASSLAGGMSYEQY
TRBV5-8 ASSLGLSFSPNYGYT
TRBV10-2 ASSESIGQIFYNEQF
TRBV18 ASSATGQDTEAF
TRBV5-1 ATQYLAGGTTDTQY
TRBV4-1 ASSPTRGQNTEAF
TRBV7-2 ASSLALNREGVYGYT
TRBV7-2 ASSFLDKVRNEQF
TRBV5-1 ASTSEWAGSYEQY
TRBV6-1 ASSALRLAGPYEQY
TRBV7-9 ASSPPGSVLVQY
TRBV15 ATSRERRGYT
TRBV7-9 ASSQGSNTEAF
TRBV7-2 ASSHRIDTEAF
TRBV7-2 ASSLAQGRGIGTYEQY
TRBV27 ASRSGLAGPREQF
TRBV5-5 ASSFTDDSEAF
TRBV5-1 ASSLDGSGNTIY
TRBV30 AWSPPSRSRSANYGYT
TRBV11-2 ASSSFGTVLDEQY
TRBV5-4 AIGTGYGRLGYT
TRBV4-2 ASSPQVGEKLF
TRBV30 AWTGLRGASYNSPLH
TRBV27 ASSSLGINTEAF
TRBV5-4 ASSTGGTDTQY
TRBV5-8 ASSDTGQGKSQPQH
TRBV28 ASSPPRGRGEDGYT
TRBV27 ASSLSSGVNTEAF
TRBV7-2 ASSWYSGGARTGELF
TRBV7-2 ASSLAAGSSGNTIY
TRBV5-6 ASSLNGDRVEQF
TRBV5-1 ASSLGGTGQMGTDTQY